The rows below give T cell receptor beta chains drawn from one sample of a study of blood T cell repertoires in COVID-19. TCRdb keeps only in-frame clones here, not all; method: immunoSEQ multiplex PCR. In the table there are fewer than 70,000 clones, 88% of which are singletons. Specimen: peripheral blood. The receptors stem from a woman aged 70-85 years with active COVID-19. CDR3s include the opening cysteine and the closing phenylalanine or tryptophan.

CDR3 length: 16
J gene: TRBJ1-1
V gene: TRBV5-1
CDR3 protein: CASSRGAGQKNTEAFF

CDR3 length: 16
J gene: TRBJ2-1
V gene: TRBV28
CDR3 protein: CASTEKAGGSYNEQFF

CDR3 length: 14
J gene: TRBJ2-1
V gene: TRBV20-1
CDR3 protein: CSASYSGRFNEQFF

CDR3 length: 17
J gene: TRBJ1-6
V gene: TRBV27
CDR3 protein: CASSSSTGYSYNSPLHF

CDR3 length: 13
J gene: TRBJ2-7
V gene: TRBV6-5
CDR3 protein: CASSWGRRGEQYF

CDR3 length: 15
J gene: TRBJ2-1
V gene: TRBV4-2
CDR3 protein: CASSQAGGGYNEQFF

CDR3 length: 11
J gene: TRBJ2-1
V gene: TRBV28
CDR3 protein: CAAVKADEQFF

CDR3 length: 14
J gene: TRBJ1-3
V gene: TRBV28
CDR3 protein: CASSPWTGSNTIYF

CDR3 length: 13
J gene: TRBJ1-5
V gene: TRBV5-4
CDR3 protein: CASSLDGGQPQHF

CDR3 length: 14
J gene: TRBJ1-1
V gene: TRBV27
CDR3 protein: CASSSDRLNTEAFF

CDR3 length: 15
J gene: TRBJ2-1
V gene: TRBV7-3
CDR3 protein: CASSRSGRKNNEQFF

CDR3 length: 16
J gene: TRBJ2-7
V gene: TRBV16
CDR3 protein: CASSQLRGQALYEQYF

CDR3 length: 14
J gene: TRBJ2-7
V gene: TRBV29-1
CDR3 protein: CSGFTGLAGNEQYF

CDR3 length: 14
J gene: TRBJ2-7
V gene: TRBV5-1
CDR3 protein: CASRLTGQSYEQYF

CDR3 length: 17
J gene: TRBJ1-2
V gene: TRBV2
CDR3 protein: CASSARVSQLANYGYTF